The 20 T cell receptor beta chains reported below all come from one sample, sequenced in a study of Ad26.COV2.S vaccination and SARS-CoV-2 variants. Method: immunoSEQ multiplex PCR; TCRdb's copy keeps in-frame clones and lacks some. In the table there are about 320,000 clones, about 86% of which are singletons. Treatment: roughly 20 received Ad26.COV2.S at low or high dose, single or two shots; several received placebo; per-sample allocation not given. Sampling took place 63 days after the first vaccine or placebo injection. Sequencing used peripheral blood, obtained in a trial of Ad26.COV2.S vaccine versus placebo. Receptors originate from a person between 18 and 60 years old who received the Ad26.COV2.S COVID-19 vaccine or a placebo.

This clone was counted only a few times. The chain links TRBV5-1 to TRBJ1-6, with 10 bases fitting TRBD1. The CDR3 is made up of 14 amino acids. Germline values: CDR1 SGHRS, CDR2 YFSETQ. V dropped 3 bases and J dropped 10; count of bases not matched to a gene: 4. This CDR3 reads CASSSTGGASPLHF. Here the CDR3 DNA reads TGCGCCAGCAGCTCGACAGGGGGCGCATCACCCCTCCACTTT.

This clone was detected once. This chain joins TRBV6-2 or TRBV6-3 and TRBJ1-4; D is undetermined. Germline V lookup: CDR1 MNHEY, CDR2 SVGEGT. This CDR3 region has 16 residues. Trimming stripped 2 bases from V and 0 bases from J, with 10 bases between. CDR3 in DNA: TGTGCCAGCAGTTACCGGCTCCGTGCAACTAATGAAAAACTGTTTTTT. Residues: CASSYRLRATNEKLFF.

The CDR3 DNA follows: TGTGCCAGTAGTCCCCCTGTACACAGGGGGCCTAATCAGCCCCAGCATTTT. Amino acid sequence: CASSPPVHRGPNQPQHF. V gene TRBV19 combines with J gene TRBJ1-5, with 9 positions matching TRBD1. The CDR3 loop spans 17 amino acids. Germline V gives CDR1 LNHDA, CDR2 SQIVND (reference sequence). Unmatched junction bases numbered 12, after V lost 5 bases and J lost 4 bases. Complete variable domain (other parts from reference TRBV19 and TRBJ1-5): DGGITQSPKYLFRKEGQNVTLSCEQNLNHDAMYWYRQDPGQGLRLIYYSQIVNDFQKGDIAEGYSVSREKKESFPLTVTSAQKNPTAFYLCASSPPVHRGPNQPQHFGDGTRLSIL.

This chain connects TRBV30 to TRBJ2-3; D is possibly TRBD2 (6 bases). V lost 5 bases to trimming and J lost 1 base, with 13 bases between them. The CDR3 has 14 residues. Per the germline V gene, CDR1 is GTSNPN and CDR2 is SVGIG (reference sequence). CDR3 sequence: CAWGSGGGTDTQYF. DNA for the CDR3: TGTGCCTGGGGGAGTGGAGGGGGCACAGATACGCAGTATTTT. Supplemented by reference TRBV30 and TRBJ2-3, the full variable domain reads SQTIHQWPATLVQPVGSPLSLECTVEGTSNPNLYWYRQAAGRGLQLLFYSVGIGQISSEVPQNLSASRPQDRQFILSSKKLLLSDSGFYLCAWGSGGGTDTQYFGPGTRLTVL.

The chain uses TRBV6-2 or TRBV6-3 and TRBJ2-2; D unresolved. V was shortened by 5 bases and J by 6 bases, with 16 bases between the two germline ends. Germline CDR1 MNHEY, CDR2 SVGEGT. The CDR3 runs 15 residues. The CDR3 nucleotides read TGTGCCAGCAGTCACCCATATTATGAGGCCGGGGAGCTGTTTTTT. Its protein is CASSHPYYEAGELFF.

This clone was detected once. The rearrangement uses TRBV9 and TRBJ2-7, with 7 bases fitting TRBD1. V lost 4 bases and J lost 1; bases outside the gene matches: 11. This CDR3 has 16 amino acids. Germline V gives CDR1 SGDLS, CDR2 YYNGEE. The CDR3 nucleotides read TGTGCCAGCAGCAAACCTGGACAGGCGCTTTCCTACGAGCAGTACTTC. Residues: CASSKPGQALSYEQYF.

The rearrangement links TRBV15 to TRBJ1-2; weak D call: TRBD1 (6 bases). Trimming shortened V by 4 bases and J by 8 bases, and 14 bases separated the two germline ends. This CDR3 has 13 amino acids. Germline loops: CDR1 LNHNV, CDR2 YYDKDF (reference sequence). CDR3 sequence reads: CATSTRGAGGYTF. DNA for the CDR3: TGTGCCACCAGCACGCGGGGGGCGGGGGGCTACACCTTC.

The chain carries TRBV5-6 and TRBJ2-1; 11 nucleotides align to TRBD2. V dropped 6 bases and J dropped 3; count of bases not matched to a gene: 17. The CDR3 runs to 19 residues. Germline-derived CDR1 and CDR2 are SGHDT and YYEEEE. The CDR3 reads CASTPGLAGGPGLYNEQFF. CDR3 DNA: TGTGCCAGCACCCCTGGGTTAGCGGGGGGGCCCGGGCTCTACAATGAGCAGTTCTTC. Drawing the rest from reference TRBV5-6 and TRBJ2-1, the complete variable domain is DAGVTQSPTHLIKTRGQQVTLRCSPKSGHDTVSWYQQALGQGPQFIFQYYEEEERQRGNFPDRFSGHQFPNYSSELNVNALLLGDSALYLCASTPGLAGGPGLYNEQFFGPGTRLTVL.

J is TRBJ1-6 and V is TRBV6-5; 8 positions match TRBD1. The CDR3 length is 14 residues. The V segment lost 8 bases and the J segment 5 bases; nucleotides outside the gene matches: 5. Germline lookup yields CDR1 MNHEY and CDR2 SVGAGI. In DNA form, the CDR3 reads TGTGCCAGCTGGACAGGGATTCATAATTCACCCCTCCACTTT. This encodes CASWTGIHNSPLHF.

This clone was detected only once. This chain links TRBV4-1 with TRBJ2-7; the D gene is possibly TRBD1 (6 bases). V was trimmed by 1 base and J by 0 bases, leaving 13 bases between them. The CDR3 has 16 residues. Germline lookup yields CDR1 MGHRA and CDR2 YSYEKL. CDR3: CASSQGTGLGSYEQYF. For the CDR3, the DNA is TGCGCCAGCAGCCAAGGTACAGGGTTGGGCTCCTACGAGCAGTACTTC.

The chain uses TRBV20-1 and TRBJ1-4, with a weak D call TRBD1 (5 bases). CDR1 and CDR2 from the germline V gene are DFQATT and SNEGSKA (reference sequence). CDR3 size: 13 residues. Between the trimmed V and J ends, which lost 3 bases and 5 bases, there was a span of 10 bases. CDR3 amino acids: CSASGTGNEKLFF. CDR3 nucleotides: TGCAGTGCTAGTGGGACGGGGAATGAAAAACTGTTTTTT.

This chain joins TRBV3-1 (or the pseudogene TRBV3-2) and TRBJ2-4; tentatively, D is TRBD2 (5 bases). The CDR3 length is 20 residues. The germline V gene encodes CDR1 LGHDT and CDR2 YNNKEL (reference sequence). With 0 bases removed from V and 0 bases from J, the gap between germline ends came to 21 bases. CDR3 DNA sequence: TGTGCCAGCAGCCAAGATACGGCAAGGAGGTACCTAATAGCCAAAAACATTCAGTACTTC. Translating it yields CASSQDTARRYLIAKNIQYF.

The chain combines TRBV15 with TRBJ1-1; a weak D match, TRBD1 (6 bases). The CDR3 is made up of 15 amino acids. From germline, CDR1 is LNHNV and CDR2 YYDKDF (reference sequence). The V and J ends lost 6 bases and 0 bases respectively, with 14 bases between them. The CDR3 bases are TGTGCCACCAGGGCAGGGGAATTCTTGAACACTGAAGCTTTCTTT. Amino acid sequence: CATRAGEFLNTEAFF.

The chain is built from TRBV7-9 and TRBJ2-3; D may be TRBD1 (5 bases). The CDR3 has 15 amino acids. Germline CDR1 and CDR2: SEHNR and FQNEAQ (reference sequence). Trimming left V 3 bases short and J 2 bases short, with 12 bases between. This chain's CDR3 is CASSFRDGHTDTQYF. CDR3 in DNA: TGTGCCAGCAGCTTCAGGGATGGGCACACAGATACGCAGTATTTT.

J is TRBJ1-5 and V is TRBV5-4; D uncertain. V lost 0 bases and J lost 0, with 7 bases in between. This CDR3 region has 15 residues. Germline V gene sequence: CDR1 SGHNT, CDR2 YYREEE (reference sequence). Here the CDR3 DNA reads TGTGCCAGCAGCTTGGTTTACAGTAGCAATCAGCCCCAGCATTTT. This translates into CASSLVYSSNQPQHF.

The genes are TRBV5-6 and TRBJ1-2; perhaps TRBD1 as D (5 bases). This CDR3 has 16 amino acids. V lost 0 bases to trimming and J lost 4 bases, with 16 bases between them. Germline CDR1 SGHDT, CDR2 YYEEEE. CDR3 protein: CASSLDQGLKSYGYTF. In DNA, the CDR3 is TGTGCCAGCAGCTTGGACCAGGGACTAAAGTCCTATGGCTACACCTTC.

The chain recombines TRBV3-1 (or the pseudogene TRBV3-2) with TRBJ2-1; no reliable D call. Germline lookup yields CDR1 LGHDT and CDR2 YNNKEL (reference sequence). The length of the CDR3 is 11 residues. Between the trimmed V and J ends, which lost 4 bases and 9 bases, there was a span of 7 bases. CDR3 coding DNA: TGTGCCAGCAGCCTCGGTGGTGAGCAGTTCTTC. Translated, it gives CASSLGGEQFF.

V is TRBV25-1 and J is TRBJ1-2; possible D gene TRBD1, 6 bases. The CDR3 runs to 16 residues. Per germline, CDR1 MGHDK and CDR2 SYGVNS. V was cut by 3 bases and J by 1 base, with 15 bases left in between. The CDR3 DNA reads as TGTGCCAGCAGTGATATAGCACAGGGTTTTAACTATGGCTACACCTTC. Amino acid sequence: CASSDIAQGFNYGYTF.

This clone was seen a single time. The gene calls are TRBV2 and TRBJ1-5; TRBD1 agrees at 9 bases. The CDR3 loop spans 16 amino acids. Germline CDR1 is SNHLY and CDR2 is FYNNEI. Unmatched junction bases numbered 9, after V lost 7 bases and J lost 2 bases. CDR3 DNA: TGTGCCAGCAAGACGGGACAGGGAGTAGGCAATCAGCCCCAGCATTTT. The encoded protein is CASKTGQGVGNQPQHF.

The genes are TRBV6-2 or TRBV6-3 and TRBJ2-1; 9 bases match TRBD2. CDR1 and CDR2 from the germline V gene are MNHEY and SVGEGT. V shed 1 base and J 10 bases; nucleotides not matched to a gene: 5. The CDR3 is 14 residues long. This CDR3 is CASSYLRGGVEQFF. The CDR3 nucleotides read TGTGCCAGCAGTTACTTGCGGGGGGGCGTAGAGCAGTTCTTC.